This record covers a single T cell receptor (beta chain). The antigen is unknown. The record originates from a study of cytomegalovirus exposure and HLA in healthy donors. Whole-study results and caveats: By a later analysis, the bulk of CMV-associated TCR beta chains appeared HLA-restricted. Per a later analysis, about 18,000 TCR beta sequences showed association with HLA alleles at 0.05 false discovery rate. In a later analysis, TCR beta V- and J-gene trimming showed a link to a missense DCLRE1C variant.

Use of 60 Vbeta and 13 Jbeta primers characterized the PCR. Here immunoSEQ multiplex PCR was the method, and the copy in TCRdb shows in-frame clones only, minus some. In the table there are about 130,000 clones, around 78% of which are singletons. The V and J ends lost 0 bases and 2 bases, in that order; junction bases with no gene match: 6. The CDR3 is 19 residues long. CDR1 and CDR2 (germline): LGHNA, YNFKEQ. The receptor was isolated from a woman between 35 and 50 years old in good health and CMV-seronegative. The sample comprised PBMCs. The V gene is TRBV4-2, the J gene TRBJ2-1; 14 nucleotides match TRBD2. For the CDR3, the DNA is TGTGCCAGCAGCCAAGATACGGGGACTAGCGGGAGTCCCTACAATGAGCAGTTCTTC. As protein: CASSQDTGTSGSPYNEQFF.